Given below is one TCR beta chain in context. What it recognizes is unknown. The data were produced by immunoSEQ multiplex PCR, yet TCRdb's version contains in-frame clones alone and is incomplete. The sample yields 150,000 or so clones, 90% to 95% seen once. The data were taken from a study of T cell responses to AZD1222 COVID-19 vaccine. General study results and limits: Nearly half of spike-specific TCRs reportedly go after variant regions that carry no mutations. Donors skewed white British and female; clonal diversity was possibly underestimated. CD4 TCRs associated with vaccination spanned spike, dominating at 160-218 and 743-854.

V lost 4 bases, J lost 2 bases, and 14 bases lay in between. Germline assignment: CDR1 LGHNA and CDR2 YNFKEQ. The CDR3 sequence is 15 residues long. The study pooled second doses at about 4 or about 12 weeks. This receptor was identified in an adult who received the AZD1222 COVID-19 vaccine. The specimen was peripheral blood, collected 28 days after the second AZD1222 dose. V gene TRBV4-2 combines with J gene TRBJ1-2, with TRBD1 as a possible D gene (6 bases). CDR3 residues: CASSPLLDRNYGYTF. DNA of the CDR3: TGTGCCAGCAGCCCCCTTTTAGACAGGAACTATGGCTACACCTTC.